Listed here are 8 T cell receptor beta chains from one sample, sequenced in a study of OX40 agonist ivuxolimab in advanced cancers. Sequencing used immunoSEQ multiplex PCR; TCRdb keeps in-frame clones, though not all of them. Of about 20,000 clones in the sample, around 80% were seen once. The sequenced sample was CD4+ or CD8+ T cells sorted from blood, obtained in a trial of the OX40 agonist ivuxolimab. Receptor source: an adult with an advanced solid tumor such as melanoma, head and neck, liver or kidney cancer.

The J gene is TRBJ2-7, the V gene TRBV4-2; 9 nucleotides match TRBD2. Losses at the gene ends were 0 bases for V and 2 bases for J; bases not matched to a gene: 2. Germline V gene sequence: CDR1 LGHNA, CDR2 YNFKEQ. The CDR3 totals 15 residues. The CDR3 region is CASSQEASGTYEQYF. As DNA, the CDR3 is TGTGCCAGCAGCCAAGAGGCTAGCGGGACCTACGAGCAGTACTTC.

The chain employs TRBV9 and TRBJ1-4, with D possibly TRBD1 on 5 matching bases. The V end was cut by 4 bases, the J end by 0 bases, with 13 bases between. Germline V CDR1 and CDR2: SGDLS, YYNGEE. The CDR3 runs 16 residues. The CDR3 nucleotides are TGTGCCAGCAGCTTAGATGGGGGGGCAACTAATGAAAAACTGTTTTTT. Encoded protein: CASSLDGGATNEKLFF.

The chain joins TRBV7-3 to TRBJ2-5; 7 bases match TRBD1. V dropped 0 bases and J dropped 5; count of bases not matched to a gene: 3. The germline V gene has CDR1 SGHTA and CDR2 FQGTGA. CDR3 length: 14 residues. The CDR3 here is CASSLTGGAETQYF. The CDR3, as DNA: TGTGCCAGCAGCTTAACAGGGGGCGCTGAGACCCAGTACTTC.

This clone appeared a single time. The rearrangement links TRBV5-1 to TRBJ2-7; 9 bases match TRBD2. Losses at the gene ends were 5 bases for V and 0 bases for J; bases not matched to a gene: 6. The germline CDR1 and CDR2 sequences are SGHRS and YFSETQ. The CDR3 covers 15 residues. The CDR3 region is CASRPGTSLSYEQYF. In nucleotides, the CDR3 is TGCGCCAGCAGACCCGGGACTAGCCTCTCCTACGAGCAGTACTTC.

The rearrangement links TRBV6-5 to TRBJ2-2; perhaps TRBD1 as D (6 bases). Germline CDR1 is MNHEY and CDR2 is SVGAGI. V dropped 2 bases and J dropped 1 base, with 11 bases sitting between them. The CDR3 has 16 amino acids. The CDR3: CASSYLDRWNTGELFF. CDR3 sequence (DNA): TGTGCCAGCAGTTACCTTGACAGGTGGAACACCGGGGAGCTGTTTTTT.

This clone appeared once. This chain connects TRBV11-2 to TRBJ2-2; TRBD2 aligns across 7 bases. Trimming cost V 5 bases and J 4 bases; bases outside gene matches: 16. CDR1 and CDR2 from the germline V gene are SGHAT and FQNNGV. The CDR3 contains 18 residues. CDR3 in amino acids: CASSPPQRRGGSTGELFF. DNA of the CDR3: TGTGCCAGCAGCCCCCCCCAAAGGCGCGGGGGTTCCACCGGGGAGCTGTTTTTT.

This clone was found a few times. The chain employs TRBV19 and TRBJ2-2; no clear D. Trimming took 1 base from V and 6 from J, leaving 6 bases between them. The CDR3 has 13 residues. Germline V gene sequence: CDR1 LNHDA, CDR2 SQIVND (reference sequence). The chain's CDR3 is CASSIGGAGELFF. DNA for the CDR3: TGTGCCAGTAGTATAGGTGGCGCCGGGGAGCTGTTTTTT. The whole variable domain, remainder taken from reference TRBV19 and TRBJ2-2, is DGGITQSPKYLFRKEGQNVTLSCEQNLNHDAMYWYRQDPGQGLRLIYYSQIVNDFQKGDIAEGYSVSREKKESFPLTVTSAQKNPTAFYLCASSIGGAGELFFGEGSRLTVL.

The CDR3 is CASSFSQPQHF. CDR3 bases: TGTGCCAGCAGCTTTAGTCAGCCCCAGCATTTT. The chain links TRBV5-8 to TRBJ1-5; D unclear. CDR1 is SGHTS and CDR2 is YDEGEE in the germline V gene. CDR3 length equals 11 residues. V lost 2 bases to trimming and J lost 6 bases, with 3 bases between them.